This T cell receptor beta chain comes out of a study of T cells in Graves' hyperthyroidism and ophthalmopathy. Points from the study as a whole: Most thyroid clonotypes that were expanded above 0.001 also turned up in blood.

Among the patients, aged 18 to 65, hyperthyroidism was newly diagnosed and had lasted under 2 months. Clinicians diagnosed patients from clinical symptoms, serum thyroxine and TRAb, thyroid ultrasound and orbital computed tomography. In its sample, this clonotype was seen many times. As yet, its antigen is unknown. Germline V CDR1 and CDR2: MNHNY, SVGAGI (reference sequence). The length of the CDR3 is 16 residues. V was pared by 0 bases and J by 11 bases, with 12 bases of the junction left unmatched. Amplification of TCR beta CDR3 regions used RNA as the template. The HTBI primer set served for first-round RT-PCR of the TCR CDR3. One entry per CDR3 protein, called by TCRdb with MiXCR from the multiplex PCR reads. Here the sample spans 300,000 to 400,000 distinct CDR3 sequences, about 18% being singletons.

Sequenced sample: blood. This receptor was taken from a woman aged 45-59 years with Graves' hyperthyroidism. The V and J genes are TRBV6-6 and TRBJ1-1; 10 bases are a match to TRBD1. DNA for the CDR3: TGTGCCAGCAGTTACTCGGTCCCGGGACAGGGGTTCAGTGCTTTCTTT. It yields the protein CASSYSVPGQGFSAFF.